The rows below give T cell receptor beta chains drawn from one sample of a study of patients and donors after allogeneic stem cell transplantation. TCRdb re-analysed the RT-PCR reads in MiXCR, keeping a single row per CDR3 protein. The table lists hundreds of thousands of distinct CDR3 sequences, 11% to 15% of them singletons, with roughly 12% in the top ten. Material for sequencing was blood, either unsorted or a sorted T cell fraction (not recorded which). The receptors derive from a human donor who was either an allogeneic HSCT recipient or a stem cell or donor lymphocyte infusion donor (not recorded which). It is not recorded whose cells these are; they may come from a transplant donor. The CDR3 runs from the conserved cysteine through the conserved F or W. A D gene is named only where the DNA matches it firmly. Clone size is given for some rows only: seen once, a few or many times, or a class if the clone is expanded.

. TRBJ1-5 TRBV5-6 . CASSPRGGLSQPQHF TGTGCCAGCAGCCCTCGTGGGGGACTAAGTCAGCCCCAGCATTTT
many TRBJ1-1 TRBV12-3/TRBV12-4 . CASSSRTVLNTEAFF TGTGCCAGCAGTTCGCGGACAGTTTTGAACACTGAAGCTTTCTTT
few TRBJ1-2 TRBV4-1 . CASSHLTGGGDGYTF TGCGCCAGCAGCCACTTAACCGGAGGGGGGGATGGCTACACCTTC
many TRBJ1-5 TRBV7-9 TRBD1 CASSRQGAERNQPQHF TGTGCCAGCAGCAGACAGGGGGCTGAACGCAATCAGCCCCAGCATTTT
. TRBJ2-5 TRBV20-1 . CSANLGQGETQYF TGCAGTGCTAATTTGGGGCAGGGAGAGACCCAGTACTTC
. TRBJ2-3 TRBV20-1 . CSVRESTDTQYF TGCAGTGTCCGGGAAAGCACAGATACGCAGTATTTT
many TRBJ2-2 TRBV7-6 TRBD2 CASSPRLAGNTGELFF TGTGCCAGCAGCCCTCGACTAGCGGGAAACACCGGGGAGCTGTTTTTT
. TRBJ1-1 TRBV12-3/TRBV12-4 . CASSFMGGLGPEAFF TGTGCCAGCAGTTTTATGGGGGGGCTAGGACCTGAAGCTTTCTTT
few TRBJ1-2 TRBV15 . CATSTVAGMSVDGYTF TGTGCCACCAGCACCGTAGCAGGGATGTCCGTAGACGGCTACACCTTC
. TRBJ2-3 TRBV6-1 TRBD2 CASSTGGTSGTHTQYF TGTGCCAGCAGCACTGGGGGGACTAGCGGAACCCATACGCAGTATTTT
many TRBJ1-5 TRBV12-3/TRBV12-4 . CASSSVGGNSNQPQHF TGTGCCAGCAGCTCGGTGGGGGGCAATAGCAATCAGCCCCAGCATTTT
many TRBJ1-5 TRBV11-1 TRBD1 CASSLRGPGNEPQHF TGTGCCAGCAGCTTGAGGGGGCCGGGCAATGAGCCCCAGCATTTT
. TRBJ1-1 TRBV20-1 . CSAALARATEAFF TGCAGTGCGGCGCTCGCGCGGGCCACTGAAGCTTTCTTT
. TRBJ2-1 TRBV19 TRBD2 CASSSQASGRTSYNEQFF TGTGCCAGTAGTTCCCAAGCTAGCGGGAGAACCTCCTACAATGAGCAGTTCTTC
. TRBJ2-7 TRBV28 . CASGRGVYEQYF TGTGCCAGCGGCAGGGGGGTCTACGAGCAGTACTTC
many TRBJ2-1 TRBV7-7 TRBD2 CASSPRTSGAHNEQFF TGTGCTAGCAGCCCCAGGACTAGCGGGGCCCACAATGAGCAGTTCTTC
many TRBJ2-7 TRBV5-1 TRBD2 CASSFKGGYEQYF TGCGCCAGCAGCTTTAAGGGAGGGTACGAGCAGTACTTC
. TRBJ1-4 TRBV27 . CASSLSSRLEKLFF TGTGCCAGCAGTTTATCCTCCCGGCTTGAAAAACTGTTTTTT
few TRBJ1-2 TRBV27 TRBD1 CASSTRQGARGYTF TGTGCCAGCAGTACAAGACAGGGGGCGCGTGGCTACACCTTC
many TRBJ1-1 TRBV12-3/TRBV12-4 . CASSFDSRGNTEAFF TGTGCCAGCAGTTTCGATAGCAGGGGGAACACTGAAGCTTTCTTT
. TRBJ2-2 TRBV12-3/TRBV12-4 TRBD1 CASSQQTGLTGELFF TGTGCCAGCAGCCAGCAGACAGGGCTCACCGGGGAGCTGTTTTTT
few TRBJ2-7 TRBV4-2 TRBD2 CASSTSGGSYEQYF TGTGCCAGCAGCACCAGCGGGGGGTCCTACGAGCAGTACTTC
. TRBJ1-2 TRBV5-1 . CASSLGPGRGYTF TGCGCCAGCAGCTTGGGGCCGGGCAGGGGCTACACCTTC
. TRBJ1-1 TRBV7-8 . CASSSDRIMNTEAFF TGTGCCAGCAGCTCCGACAGGATTATGAACACTGAAGCTTTCTTT
. TRBJ1-5 TRBV19 TRBD1 CASSTTDRGLDRDQPQHF TGTGCCAGTAGTACCACGGACAGGGGGCTTGATCGGGATCAGCCCCAGCATTTT
few TRBJ1-3 TRBV5-8 . CASSLVGRSGNTIYF TGTGCCAGCAGCTTGGTAGGCAGGTCTGGAAACACCATATATTTT
. TRBJ2-3 TRBV7-6 TRBD1 CASSPQSGTGGDTQYF TGTGCCAGCAGTCCCCAGTCGGGGACAGGGGGAGATACGCAGTATTTT
many TRBJ2-3 TRBV2 . CASSAGQGSTDTQYF TGTGCCAGCAGTGCTGGCCAGGGCAGCACAGATACGCAGTATTTT
. TRBJ2-5 TRBV3-1 . CASSRTGRVETQYF TGTGCCAGCAGCCGGACCGGGAGAGTGGAGACCCAGTACTTC
. TRBJ2-1 TRBV24-1 TRBD1 CATSDADRGHDNEQFF TGTGCCACCAGTGATGCGGACAGGGGGCACGACAATGAGCAGTTCTTC
. TRBJ1-1 TRBV18 TRBD1 CASSPGTGVPEAFF TGTGCCAGCTCACCGGGGACAGGGGTGCCTGAAGCTTTCTTT
few TRBJ1-1 TRBV20-1 . CSAGQAGAEAFF TGCAGTGCAGGCCAGGCTGGAGCTGAAGCTTTCTTT
. TRBJ2-7 TRBV10-3 TRBD2 CAIRGLGGGAHEQYF TGTGCCATCAGAGGACTCGGCGGGGGGGCCCACGAGCAGTACTTC
many TRBJ2-3 TRBV7-9 TRBD2 CASSWPAGLGNTDTQYF TGTGCCAGCAGCTGGCCCGCGGGACTAGGGAACACAGATACGCAGTATTTT
few TRBJ2-1 TRBV7-2 . CASSLAGAGYNEQFF TGTGCCAGCAGCTTAGCAGGGGCGGGGTACAATGAGCAGTTCTTC
few TRBJ2-1 TRBV12-3/TRBV12-4 . CASIHGGGSYNEQFF TGTGCCAGCATCCATGGGGGTGGGAGCTACAATGAGCAGTTCTTC
few TRBJ2-7 TRBV7-9 . CASSLVGGVHSYEQYF TGTGCCAGCAGCTTAGTTGGCGGGGTACATTCCTACGAGCAGTACTTC
. TRBJ2-3 TRBV2 . CASSGGGGFTDTQYF TGTGCCAGCAGTGGCGGCGGGGGCTTCACAGATACGCAGTATTTT
many TRBJ2-3 TRBV5-1 TRBD2 CASSRGTSGRPGDTQYF TGCGCCAGCAGCCGTGGGACTAGCGGGAGACCTGGAGATACGCAGTATTTT
few TRBJ1-2 TRBV6-5 . CASSAQGYGYTF TGTGCCAGCAGTGCCCAGGGTTATGGCTACACCTTC
once TRBJ2-2 TRBV6-1 . CASSTRTAGAGELFF TGTGCCAGCAGTACCCGGACAGCCGGTGCCGGGGAGCTGTTTTTT
. TRBJ1-1 TRBV19 . CASSRASRFFF TGTGCCAGTAGCAGAGCCAGCCGCTTTTTCTTT
few TRBJ2-3 TRBV24-1 . CATSAALGYTRDTQYF TGTGCCACCAGTGCCGCGTTGGGGTATACTCGGGATACGCAGTATTTT
. TRBJ1-6 TRBV20-1 . CSARITGDSPLHF TGCAGTGCTAGAATAACAGGAGATTCACCCCTCCACTTT
few TRBJ1-6 TRBV5-5 . CASRSYREDSPLHF TGTGCCAGCAGGTCGTACAGGGAGGATTCACCCCTCCACTTT
many TRBJ2-2 TRBV12-3/TRBV12-4 TRBD1 CASSSAGTGSTGELFF TGTGCCAGCAGTTCTGCCGGGACAGGGAGCACCGGGGAGCTGTTTTTT
. TRBJ1-5 TRBV7-8 TRBD1 CASSLRVWDRGGYSNQPQHF TGTGCCAGCAGCTTACGGGTTTGGGACAGGGGCGGTTATAGCAATCAGCCCCAGCATTTT
many TRBJ2-1 TRBV12-3/TRBV12-4 TRBD1 CASRPQGIGDNEQFF TGTGCCAGCAGACCACAGGGGATAGGGGACAATGAGCAGTTCTTC
many TRBJ2-3 TRBV3-1 . CASSQEQSHTDTQYF TGTGCCAGCAGCCAAGAGCAAAGCCACACAGATACGCAGTATTTT
many TRBJ2-1 TRBV7-2 TRBD1 CASSLRPRQGQFF TGTGCCAGCAGCTTAAGGCCCAGACAGGGGCAGTTCTTC
few TRBJ1-5 TRBV5-1 . CASSLGSQNQPQHF TGCGCCAGCAGCTTGGGCTCCCAAAATCAGCCCCAGCATTTT
many TRBJ1-2 TRBV10-3 . CAINPGDYGYTF TGTGCCATCAACCCCGGGGACTATGGCTACACCTTC
few TRBJ1-2 TRBV15 TRBD1 CATSRAGQGSNYGYTF TGTGCCACCAGCAGAGCAGGACAGGGGTCTAACTATGGCTACACCTTC
many TRBJ2-6 TRBV3-1 . CASSRIGSGANVLTF TGTGCCAGCAGCCGTATCGGCTCTGGGGCCAACGTCCTGACTTTC
many TRBJ2-2 TRBV11-2 . CASSFRRYTGELFF TGTGCCAGCAGCTTCAGGAGATACACCGGGGAGCTGTTTTTT